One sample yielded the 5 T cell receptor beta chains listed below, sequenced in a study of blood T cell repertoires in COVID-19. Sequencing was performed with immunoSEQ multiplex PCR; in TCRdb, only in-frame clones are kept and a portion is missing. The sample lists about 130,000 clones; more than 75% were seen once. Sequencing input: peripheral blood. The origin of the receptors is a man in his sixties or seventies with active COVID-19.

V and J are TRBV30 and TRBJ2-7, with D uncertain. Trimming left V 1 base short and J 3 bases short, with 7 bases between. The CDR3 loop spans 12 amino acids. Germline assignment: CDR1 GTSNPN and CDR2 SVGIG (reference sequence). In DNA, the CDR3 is TGTGCCTGGAGTGGCCCCGGCTACGAGCAGTACTTC. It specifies CAWSGPGYEQYF.

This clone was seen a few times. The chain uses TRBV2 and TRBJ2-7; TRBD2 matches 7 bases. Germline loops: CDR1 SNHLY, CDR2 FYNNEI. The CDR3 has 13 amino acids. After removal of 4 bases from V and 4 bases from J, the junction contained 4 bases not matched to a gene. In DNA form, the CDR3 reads TGTGCCAGCAGTGGGGACTACCAGTACGAGCAGTACTTC. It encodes CASSGDYQYEQYF.

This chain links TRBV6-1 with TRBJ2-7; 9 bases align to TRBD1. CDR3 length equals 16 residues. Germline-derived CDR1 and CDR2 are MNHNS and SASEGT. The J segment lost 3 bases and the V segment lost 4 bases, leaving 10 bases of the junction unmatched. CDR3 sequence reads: CASSGGIPGQGYEQYF. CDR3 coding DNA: TGTGCCAGCAGTGGGGGAATTCCGGGACAGGGCTACGAGCAGTACTTC.

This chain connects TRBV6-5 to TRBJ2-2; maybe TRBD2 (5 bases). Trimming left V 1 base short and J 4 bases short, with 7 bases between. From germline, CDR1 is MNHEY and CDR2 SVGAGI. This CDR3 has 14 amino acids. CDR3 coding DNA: TGTGCCAGCAGTTACTTGGGAGCCACCGGGGAGCTGTTTTTT. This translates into CASSYLGATGELFF.

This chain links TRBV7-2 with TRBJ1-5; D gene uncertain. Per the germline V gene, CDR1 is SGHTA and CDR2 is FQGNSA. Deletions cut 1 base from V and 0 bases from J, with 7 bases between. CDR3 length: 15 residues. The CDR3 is CASSLEQYSNQPQHF. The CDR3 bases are TGTGCCAGCAGCTTAGAACAGTATAGCAATCAGCCCCAGCATTTT. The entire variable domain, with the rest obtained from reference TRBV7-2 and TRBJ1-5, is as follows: GAGVSQSPSNKVTEKGKDVELRCDPISGHTALYWYRQSLGQGLEFLIYFQGNSAPDKSGLPSDRFSAERTGGSVSTLTIQRTQQEDSAVYLCASSLEQYSNQPQHFGDGTRLSIL.